These 8 T cell receptor beta chains were sequenced from one sample in a study of identical twins. TCRdb passed the 5' RACE reads through MiXCR, listing each CDR3 protein once. The sample records fewer than 250,000 distinct CDR3 sequences, less than 9.5% being singletons. The sample consisted of memory (CD45RO+) T cells sorted from blood. Source of these receptors: a woman aged 18 to 35 in good health.

This chain joins TRBV7-2 and TRBJ1-3; tentative D call: TRBD1 (6 bases). The ends were cut back, 7 bases at V and 1 base at J, with 14 bases in the middle. The CDR3 is made up of 15 amino acids. CDR1 is SGHTA, CDR2 FQGNSA, per germline. The CDR3 DNA is TGTGCCAGCAACCCCACCGGGACATCTGGAAACACCATATATTTT. Its protein is CASNPTGTSGNTIYF.

The rearrangement links TRBV5-1 to TRBJ2-4; perhaps TRBD2 as D (7 bases). This CDR3 contains 16 residues. From germline, CDR1 is SGHRS and CDR2 YFSETQ. The V end lost 4 bases, the J end lost 2 bases, and 16 bases lay between the germline ends. The CDR3 coding sequence is TGCGCCAGCAGCCCGCGGGCGGGGGCGACCAAAAACATTCAGTACTTC. Protein: CASSPRAGATKNIQYF.

This clonotype showed up just a few times. This chain links TRBV7-6 with TRBJ2-3; D gene ambiguous. CDR1 SGHVS and CDR2 FNYEAQ come from the germline V gene. The CDR3 loop spans 13 amino acids. The V and J ends lost 1 base and 3 bases respectively, with 5 bases between them. The CDR3 sequence is CASSLGWTDTQYF. The CDR3 bases are TGTGCCAGCAGCTTAGGATGGACAGATACGCAGTATTTT.

This clonotype was counted at least ten times. This chain connects TRBV28 to TRBJ2-3; weak D call: TRBD1 (5 bases). The V end lost 5 bases, the J end lost 2 bases, and 11 bases lay between the germline ends. This CDR3 spans 14 amino acids. From germline, CDR1 is MDHEN and CDR2 SYDVKM. The CDR3 spells CASSPQGNTDTQYF. The DNA of the CDR3 is TGTGCCAGCAGTCCGCAGGGAAACACAGATACGCAGTATTTT.

The V call is TRBV7-2, the J call TRBJ1-2; D is perhaps TRBD1 (6 bases). V was shortened by 7 bases and J by 8 bases, with 23 bases between the two germline ends. There are 15 residues in the CDR3. Germline-derived CDR1 and CDR2 are SGHTA and FQGNSA. The CDR3 DNA is TGTGCCAGCACAAACAGCCCGACAGGCGTAGGAGGCTACACCTTC. Amino acid sequence: CASTNSPTGVGGYTF. The full variable domain, its missing parts supplied by reference TRBV7-2 and TRBJ1-2, is GAGVSQSPSNKVTEKGKDVELRCDPISGHTALYWYRQSLGQGLEFLIYFQGNSAPDKSGLPSDRFSAERTGGSVSTLTIQRTQQEDSAVYLCASTNSPTGVGGYTFGSGTRLTVV.

This clonotype was seen at least ten times. This rearrangement joins TRBV2 to TRBJ1-2; D uncertain. The germline CDR1 and CDR2 sequences are SNHLY and FYNNEI. Trimming removed 4 bases at V and 6 bases at J, with 9 bases between. This CDR3 region has 12 residues. In DNA, the CDR3 is TGTGCCAGCAGTGCATCTAGGGATGGCTACACCTTC. It translates to CASSASRDGYTF. The variable domain in full, completed from reference TRBV2 and TRBJ1-2, reads EPEVTQTPSHQVTQMGQEVILRCVPISNHLYFYWYRQILGQKVEFLVSFYNNEISEKSEIFDDQFSVERPDGSNFTLKIRSTKLEDSAMYFCASSASRDGYTFGSGTRLTVV.

In its sample, this clonotype was seen a few times. The chain joins TRBV20-1 to TRBJ2-3, with 14 nucleotides matching TRBD2. Germline V CDR1 and CDR2: DFQATT, SNEGSKA (reference sequence). The CDR3 length is 16 residues. V gave up 6 bases and J gave up 5 bases; unmatched junction bases: 10. The CDR3 DNA follows: TGCAGTGCCCCGGGGACTAGCGGGAGTGCCCGAGATACGCAGTATTTT. Its protein is CSAPGTSGSARDTQYF.

In its sample, this clonotype was seen a few times. The rearrangement uses TRBV27 and TRBJ2-7; 7 bases match TRBD1. The CDR3 sequence is 15 residues long. The germline V gene has CDR1 MNHEY and CDR2 SMNVEV (reference sequence). With V trimmed by 6 bases and J by 1 base, 9 bases remained unmatched. CDR3 sequence reads: CASSPDRTSSYEQYF. The CDR3 bases are TGTGCCAGCAGCCCGGACAGGACTTCTTCCTACGAGCAGTACTTC.